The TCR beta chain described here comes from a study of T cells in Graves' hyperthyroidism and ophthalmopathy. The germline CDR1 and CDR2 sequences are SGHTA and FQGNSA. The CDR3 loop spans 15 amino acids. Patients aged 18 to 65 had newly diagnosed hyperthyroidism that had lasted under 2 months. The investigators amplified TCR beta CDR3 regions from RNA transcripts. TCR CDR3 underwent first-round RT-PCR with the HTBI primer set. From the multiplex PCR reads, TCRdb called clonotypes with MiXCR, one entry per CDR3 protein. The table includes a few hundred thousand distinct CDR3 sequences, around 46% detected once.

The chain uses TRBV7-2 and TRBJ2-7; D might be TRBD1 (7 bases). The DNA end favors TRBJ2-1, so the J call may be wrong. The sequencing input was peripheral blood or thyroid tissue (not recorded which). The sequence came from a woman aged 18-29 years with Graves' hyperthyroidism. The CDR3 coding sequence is TGTGCCAGCAGCCTATCTCAGGGGGGCCACAATGAGCAGTTCTTC. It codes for CASSLSQGGHNEQFF.